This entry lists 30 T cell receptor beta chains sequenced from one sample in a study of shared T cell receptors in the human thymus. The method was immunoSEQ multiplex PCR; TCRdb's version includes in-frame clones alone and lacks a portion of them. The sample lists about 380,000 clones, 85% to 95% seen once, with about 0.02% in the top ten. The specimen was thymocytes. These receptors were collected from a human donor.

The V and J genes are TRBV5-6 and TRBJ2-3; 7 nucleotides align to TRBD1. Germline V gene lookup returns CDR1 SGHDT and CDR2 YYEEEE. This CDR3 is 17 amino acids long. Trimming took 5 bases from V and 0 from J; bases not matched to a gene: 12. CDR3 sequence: CASSRQGFPLSTDTQYF. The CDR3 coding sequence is TGTGCCAGCAGTCGACAGGGATTCCCCCTTAGCACAGATACGCAGTATTTT. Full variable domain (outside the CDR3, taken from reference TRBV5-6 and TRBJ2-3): DAGVTQSPTHLIKTRGQQVTLRCSPKSGHDTVSWYQQALGQGPQFIFQYYEEEERQRGNFPDRFSGHQFPNYSSELNVNALLLGDSALYLCASSRQGFPLSTDTQYFGPGTRLTVL.

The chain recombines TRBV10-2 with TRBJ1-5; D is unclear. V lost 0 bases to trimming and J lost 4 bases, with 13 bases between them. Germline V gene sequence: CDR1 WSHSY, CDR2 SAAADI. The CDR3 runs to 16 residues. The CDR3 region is CASSESKGGSNQPQHF. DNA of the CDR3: TGCGCCAGCAGTGAGTCGAAGGGCGGGAGTAATCAGCCCCAGCATTTT.

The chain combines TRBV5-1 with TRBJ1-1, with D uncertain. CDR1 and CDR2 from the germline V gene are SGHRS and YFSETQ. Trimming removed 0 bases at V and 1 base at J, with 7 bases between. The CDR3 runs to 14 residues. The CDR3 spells CASSLAGENTEAFF. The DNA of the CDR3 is TGCGCCAGCAGCTTGGCCGGGGAGAACACTGAAGCTTTCTTT.

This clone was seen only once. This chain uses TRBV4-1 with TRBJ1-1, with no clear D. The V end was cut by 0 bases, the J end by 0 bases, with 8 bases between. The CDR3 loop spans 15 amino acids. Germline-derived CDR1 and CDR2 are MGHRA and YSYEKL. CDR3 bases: TGCGCCAGCAGCCAAGACGGGCCCCTGAACACTGAAGCTTTCTTT. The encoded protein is CASSQDGPLNTEAFF.

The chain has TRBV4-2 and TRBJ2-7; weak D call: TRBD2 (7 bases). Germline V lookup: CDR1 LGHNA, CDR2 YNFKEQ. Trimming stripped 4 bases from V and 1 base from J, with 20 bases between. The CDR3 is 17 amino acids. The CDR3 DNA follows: TGTGCCAGCAGCCTTGGGCGGCGGGGGCCAACTTCCTACGAGCAGTACTTC. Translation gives CASSLGRRGPTSYEQYF.

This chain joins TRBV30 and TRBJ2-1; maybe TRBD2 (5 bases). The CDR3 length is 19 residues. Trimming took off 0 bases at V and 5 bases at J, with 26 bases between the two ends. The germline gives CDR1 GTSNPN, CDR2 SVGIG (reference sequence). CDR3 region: CAWSVVGERFPRGDNEQFF. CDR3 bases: TGTGCCTGGAGTGTAGTCGGGGAACGGTTCCCCCGCGGCGACAATGAGCAGTTCTTC.

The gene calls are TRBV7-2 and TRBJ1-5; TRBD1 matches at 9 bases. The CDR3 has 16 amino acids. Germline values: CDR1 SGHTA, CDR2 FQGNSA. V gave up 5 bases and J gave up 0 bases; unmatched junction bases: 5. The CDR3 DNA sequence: TGTGCCAGCAGCCCACGGACAGGGGATAGCAATCAGCCCCAGCATTTT. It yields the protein CASSPRTGDSNQPQHF.

In DNA, the CDR3 is TGCGCCAGCAGTGAGAACCTAGATAAAAACGAGCAGTACTTC. Amino acid sequence: CASSENLDKNEQYF. V is TRBV10-1 and J is TRBJ2-7; D is uncertain. The CDR3 spans 14 residues. Germline-derived CDR1 and CDR2 are WNHNN and SYGVQD (reference sequence). Between the trimmed V and J ends, which lost 2 bases and 5 bases, there was a span of 13 bases.

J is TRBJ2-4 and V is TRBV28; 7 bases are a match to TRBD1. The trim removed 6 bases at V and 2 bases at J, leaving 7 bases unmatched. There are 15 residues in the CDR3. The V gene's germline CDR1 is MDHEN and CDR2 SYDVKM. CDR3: CASRTGYETKNIQYF. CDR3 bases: TGTGCCAGCAGGACAGGGTACGAGACCAAAAACATTCAGTACTTC.

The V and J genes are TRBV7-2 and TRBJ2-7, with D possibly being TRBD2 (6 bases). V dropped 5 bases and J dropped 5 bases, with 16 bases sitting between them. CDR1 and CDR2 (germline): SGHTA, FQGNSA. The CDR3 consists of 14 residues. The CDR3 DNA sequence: TGTGCCAGCAGCCCTTCACTAGCAAGCGACGAGCAGTACTTC. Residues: CASSPSLASDEQYF.

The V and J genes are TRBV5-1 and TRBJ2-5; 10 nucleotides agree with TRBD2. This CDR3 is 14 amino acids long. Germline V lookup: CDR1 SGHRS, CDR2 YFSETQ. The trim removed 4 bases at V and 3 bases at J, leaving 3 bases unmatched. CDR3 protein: CASSRTSGEETQYF. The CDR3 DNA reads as TGCGCCAGCAGCCGGACTAGCGGCGAAGAGACCCAGTACTTC.

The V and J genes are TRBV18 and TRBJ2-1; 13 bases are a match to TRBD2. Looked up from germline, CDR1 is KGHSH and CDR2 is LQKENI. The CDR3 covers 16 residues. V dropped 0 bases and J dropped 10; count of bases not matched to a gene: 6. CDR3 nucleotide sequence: TGTGCCAGCTCACCACCAACACTAGCGGGAGGGGGGGAGCAGTTCTTC. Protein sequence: CASSPPTLAGGGEQFF.

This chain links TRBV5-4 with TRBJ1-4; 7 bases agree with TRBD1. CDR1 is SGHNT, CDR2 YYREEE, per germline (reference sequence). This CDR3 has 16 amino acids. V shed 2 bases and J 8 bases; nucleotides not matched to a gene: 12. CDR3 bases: TGTGCCAGCAGCTTAAGGGCCCGACAGGGTAACGAAAAACTGTTTTTT. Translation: CASSLRARQGNEKLFF.

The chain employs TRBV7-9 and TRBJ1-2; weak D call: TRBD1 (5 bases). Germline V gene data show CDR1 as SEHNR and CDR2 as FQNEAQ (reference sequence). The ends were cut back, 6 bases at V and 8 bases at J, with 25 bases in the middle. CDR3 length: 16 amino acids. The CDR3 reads CASSERGEYWHRGYTF. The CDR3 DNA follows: TGTGCCAGCAGTGAACGGGGCGAATATTGGCACAGGGGCTACACCTTC.

The CDR3 region has the DNA TGTGCCAGTAGTATACGACAGGAACCCTCTGGGGCCAACGTCCTGACTTTC. Protein: CASSIRQEPSGANVLTF. The chain is built from TRBV19 and TRBJ2-6, with D perhaps TRBD1 (6 bases). Germline CDR1 is LNHDA and CDR2 is SQIVND (reference sequence). The V end was cut by 2 bases, the J end by 0 bases, with 11 bases between. The CDR3 covers 17 residues.

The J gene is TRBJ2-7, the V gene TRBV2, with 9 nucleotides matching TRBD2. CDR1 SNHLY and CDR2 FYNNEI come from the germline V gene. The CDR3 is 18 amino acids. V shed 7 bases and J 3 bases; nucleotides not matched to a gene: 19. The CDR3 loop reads CASTIRQASGRTDYEQYF. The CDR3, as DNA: TGTGCCAGCACGATTCGCCAGGCGAGCGGGAGGACCGACTACGAGCAGTACTTC.

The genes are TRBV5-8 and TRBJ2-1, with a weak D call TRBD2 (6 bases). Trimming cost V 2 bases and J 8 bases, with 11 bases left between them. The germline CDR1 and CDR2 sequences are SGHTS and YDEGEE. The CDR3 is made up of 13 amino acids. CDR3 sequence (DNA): TGTGCCAGCAGCTTAGGAGGGACGGATGAGCAGTTCTTC. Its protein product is CASSLGGTDEQFF.

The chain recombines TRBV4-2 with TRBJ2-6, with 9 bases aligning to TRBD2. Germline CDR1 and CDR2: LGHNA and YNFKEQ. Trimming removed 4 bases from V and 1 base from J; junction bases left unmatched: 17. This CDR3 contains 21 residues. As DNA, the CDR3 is TGTGCCAGCAGCCCGACCCTCCTGGGGCTAGCGGGGAAGTCTGGGGCCAACGTCCTGACTTTC. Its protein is CASSPTLLGLAGKSGANVLTF.

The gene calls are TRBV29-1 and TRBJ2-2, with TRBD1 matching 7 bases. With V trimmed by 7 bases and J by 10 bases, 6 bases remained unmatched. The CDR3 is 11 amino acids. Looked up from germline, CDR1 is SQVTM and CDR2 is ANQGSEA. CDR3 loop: CSGHRGEELFF. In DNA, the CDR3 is TGCAGCGGGCACAGGGGCGAGGAGCTGTTTTTT.

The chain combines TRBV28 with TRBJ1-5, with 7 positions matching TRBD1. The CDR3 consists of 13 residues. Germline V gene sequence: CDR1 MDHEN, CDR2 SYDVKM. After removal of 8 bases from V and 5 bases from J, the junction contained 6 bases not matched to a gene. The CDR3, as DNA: TGTGCCAGCTACAGGGGACTCGATCAGCCCCAGCATTTT. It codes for CASYRGLDQPQHF.

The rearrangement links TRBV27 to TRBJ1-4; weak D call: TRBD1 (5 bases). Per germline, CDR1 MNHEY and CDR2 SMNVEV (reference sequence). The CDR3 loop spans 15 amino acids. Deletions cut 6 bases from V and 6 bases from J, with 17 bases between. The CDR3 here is CASRSLAWGDEKLFF. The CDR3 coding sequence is TGTGCCAGCAGGTCCCTAGCGTGGGGCGATGAAAAACTGTTTTTT.

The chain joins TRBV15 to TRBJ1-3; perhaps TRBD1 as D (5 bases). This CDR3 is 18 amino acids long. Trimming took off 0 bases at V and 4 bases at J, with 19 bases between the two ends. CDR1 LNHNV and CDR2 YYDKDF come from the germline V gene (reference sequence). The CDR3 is CATSRDRSNGGLGNTIYF. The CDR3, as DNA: TGTGCCACCAGCAGAGATCGATCCAATGGGGGTTTGGGAAACACCATATATTTT.

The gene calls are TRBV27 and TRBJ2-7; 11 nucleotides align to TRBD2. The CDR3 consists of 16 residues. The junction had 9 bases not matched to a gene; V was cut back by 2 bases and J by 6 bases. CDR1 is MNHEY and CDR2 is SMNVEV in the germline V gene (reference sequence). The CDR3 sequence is CASSLGELAGESEQYF. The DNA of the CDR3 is TGTGCCAGCAGTTTAGGGGAACTAGCGGGAGAAAGCGAGCAGTACTTC.

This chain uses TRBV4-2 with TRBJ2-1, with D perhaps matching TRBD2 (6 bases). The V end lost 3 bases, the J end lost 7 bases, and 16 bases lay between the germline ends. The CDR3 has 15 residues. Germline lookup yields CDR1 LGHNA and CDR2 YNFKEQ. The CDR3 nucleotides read TGTGCCAGCAGCCATCTAAGACTAGTTGCGAATGAGCAGTTCTTC. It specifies CASSHLRLVANEQFF.

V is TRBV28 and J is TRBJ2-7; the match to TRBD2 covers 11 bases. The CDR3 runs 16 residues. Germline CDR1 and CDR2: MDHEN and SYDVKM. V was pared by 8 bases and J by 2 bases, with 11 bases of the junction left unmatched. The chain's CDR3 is CASFPSGRSPAYEQYF. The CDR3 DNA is TGTGCCAGCTTTCCTAGCGGGAGGTCCCCAGCCTACGAGCAGTACTTC.

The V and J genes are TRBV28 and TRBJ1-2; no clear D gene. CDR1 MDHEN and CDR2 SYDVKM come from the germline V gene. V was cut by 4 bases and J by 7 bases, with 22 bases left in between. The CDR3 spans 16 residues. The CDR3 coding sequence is TGTGCCAGCAGTTCCTCTTTGATATTTTGGGAGGGTGGCTACACCTTC. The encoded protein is CASSSSLIFWEGGYTF.

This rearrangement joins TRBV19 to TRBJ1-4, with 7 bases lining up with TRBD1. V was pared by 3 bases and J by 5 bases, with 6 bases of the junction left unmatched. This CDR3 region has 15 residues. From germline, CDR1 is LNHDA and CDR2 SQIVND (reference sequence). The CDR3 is CASSIVGGQNEKLFF. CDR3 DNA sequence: TGTGCCAGTAGTATCGTAGGGGGACAGAATGAAAAACTGTTTTTT.

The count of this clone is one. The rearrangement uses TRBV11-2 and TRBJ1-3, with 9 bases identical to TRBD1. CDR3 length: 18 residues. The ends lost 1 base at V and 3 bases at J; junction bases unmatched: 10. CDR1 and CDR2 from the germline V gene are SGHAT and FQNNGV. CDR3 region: CASSLAQGQGVSGNTIYF. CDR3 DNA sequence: TGTGCCAGCAGCTTAGCTCAGGGACAGGGAGTAAGTGGAAACACCATATATTTT.

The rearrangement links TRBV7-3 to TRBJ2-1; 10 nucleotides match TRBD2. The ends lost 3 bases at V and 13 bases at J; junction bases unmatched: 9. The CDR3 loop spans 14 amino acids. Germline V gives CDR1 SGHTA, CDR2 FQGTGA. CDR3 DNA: TGTGCCAGCAGCTTGGATGAGCGGGAGGGGTATCAGTTCTTC. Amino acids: CASSLDEREGYQFF.

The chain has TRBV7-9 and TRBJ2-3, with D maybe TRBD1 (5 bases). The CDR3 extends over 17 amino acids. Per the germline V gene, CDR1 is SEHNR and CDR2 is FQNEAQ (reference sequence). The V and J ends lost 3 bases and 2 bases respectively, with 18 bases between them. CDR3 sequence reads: CASSFSGRDDPTDTQYF. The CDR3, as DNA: TGTGCCAGCAGCTTCTCTGGCAGGGATGATCCCACAGATACGCAGTATTTT.